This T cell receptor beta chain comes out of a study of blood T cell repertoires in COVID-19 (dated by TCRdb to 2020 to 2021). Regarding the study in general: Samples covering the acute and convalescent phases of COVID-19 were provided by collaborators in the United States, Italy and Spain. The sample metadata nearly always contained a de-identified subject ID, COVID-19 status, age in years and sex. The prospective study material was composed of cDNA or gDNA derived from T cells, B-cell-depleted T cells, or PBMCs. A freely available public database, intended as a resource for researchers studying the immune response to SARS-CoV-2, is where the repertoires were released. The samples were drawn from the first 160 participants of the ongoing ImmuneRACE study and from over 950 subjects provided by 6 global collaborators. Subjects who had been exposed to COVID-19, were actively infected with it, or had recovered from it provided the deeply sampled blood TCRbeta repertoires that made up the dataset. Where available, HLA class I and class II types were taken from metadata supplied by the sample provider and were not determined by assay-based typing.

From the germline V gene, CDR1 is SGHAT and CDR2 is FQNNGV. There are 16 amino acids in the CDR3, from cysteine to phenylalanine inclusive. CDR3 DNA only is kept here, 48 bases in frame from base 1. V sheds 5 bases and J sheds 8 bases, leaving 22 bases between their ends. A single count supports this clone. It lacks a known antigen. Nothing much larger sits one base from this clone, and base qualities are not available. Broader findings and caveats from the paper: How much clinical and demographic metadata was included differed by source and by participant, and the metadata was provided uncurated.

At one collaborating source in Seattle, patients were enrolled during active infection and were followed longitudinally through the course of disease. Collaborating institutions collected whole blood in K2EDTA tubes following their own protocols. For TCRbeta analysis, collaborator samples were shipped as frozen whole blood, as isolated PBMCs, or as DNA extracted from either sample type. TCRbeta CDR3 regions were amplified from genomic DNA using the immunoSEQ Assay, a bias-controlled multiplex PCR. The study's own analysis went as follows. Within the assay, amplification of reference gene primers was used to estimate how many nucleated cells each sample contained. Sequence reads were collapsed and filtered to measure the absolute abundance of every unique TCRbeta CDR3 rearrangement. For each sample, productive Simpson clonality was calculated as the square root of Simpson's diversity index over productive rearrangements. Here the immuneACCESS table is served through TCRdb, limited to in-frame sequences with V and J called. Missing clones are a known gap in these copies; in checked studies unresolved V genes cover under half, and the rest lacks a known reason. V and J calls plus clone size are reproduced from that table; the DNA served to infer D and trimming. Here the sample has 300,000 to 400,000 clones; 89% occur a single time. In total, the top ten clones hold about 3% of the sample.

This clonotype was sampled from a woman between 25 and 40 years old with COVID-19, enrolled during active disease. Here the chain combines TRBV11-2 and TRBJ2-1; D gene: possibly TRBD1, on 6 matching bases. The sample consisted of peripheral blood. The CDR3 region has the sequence CASSPVGAGVFDEQFF. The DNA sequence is TGTGCCAGCAGCCCAGTGGGGGCAGGGGTATTTGATGAGCAGTTCTTC.